This TCR beta chain was captured in a study of response to subunit inactivated influenza vaccine. General study results and limits: Authors proposed each seasonal influenza vaccination draws in few new T cells.

To note about this clonotype: Its target is not known.

The V gene's germline CDR1 is SEHNR and CDR2 FQNEAQ (reference sequence). Trimming took off 2 bases at V and 0 bases at J, with 10 bases between the two ends. The CDR3 runs 15 residues. MiXCR, applied by TCRdb to the RT-PCR reads, yields one record per CDR3 protein. Seen here are 430,000 or so distinct CDR3 sequences, about 10% observed once, and the top ten hold around 12%. The rearrangement joins TRBV7-9 to TRBJ1-1, with D maybe TRBD1 (5 bases). This sample comprised PBMCs from blood, obtained 40 to 50 days after vaccination. The sequence was obtained from a man aged 45-60 years who received an inactivated influenza vaccine. CDR3 amino acids: CASSLPDSMNTEAFF. CDR3 DNA: TGTGCCAGCAGCTTACCCGACAGCATGAACACTGAAGCTTTCTTT.